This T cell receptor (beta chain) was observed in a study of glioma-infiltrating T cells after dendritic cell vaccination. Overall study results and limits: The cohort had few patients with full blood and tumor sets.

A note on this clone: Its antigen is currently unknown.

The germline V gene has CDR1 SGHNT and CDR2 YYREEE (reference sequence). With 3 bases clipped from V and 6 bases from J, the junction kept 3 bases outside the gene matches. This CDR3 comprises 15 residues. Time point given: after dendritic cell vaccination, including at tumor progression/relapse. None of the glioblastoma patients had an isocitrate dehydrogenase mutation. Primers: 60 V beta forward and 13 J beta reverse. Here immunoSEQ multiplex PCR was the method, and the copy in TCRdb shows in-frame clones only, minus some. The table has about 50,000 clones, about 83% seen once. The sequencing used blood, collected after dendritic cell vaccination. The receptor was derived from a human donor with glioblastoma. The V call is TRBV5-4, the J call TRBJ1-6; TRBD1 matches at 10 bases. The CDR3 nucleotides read TGTGCCAGCAGCTCGGGACAGGGGTTTAATTCACCCCTCCACTTT. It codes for CASSSGQGFNSPLHF.